The present T cell receptor beta chain was sequenced within a study of cytomegalovirus exposure and HLA in healthy donors. Whole-study findings and limits: Solely CMV serostatus was available to characterize immune exposure.

CDR3 length: 15 residues. The junction had 8 bases not matched to a gene; V was cut back by 4 bases and J by 4 bases. Germline V gene lookup returns CDR1 SGHTA and CDR2 FQGTGA. PCR was performed using 60 Vbeta and 13 Jbeta primers. The table came from immunoSEQ multiplex PCR; TCRdb's copy has only in-frame clones and leaves some out. This table lists 50,000 or so clones. Turning to this clone: The antigen is undetermined.

This receptor was identified in a man aged 35 to 55 in good health and CMV-seropositive. The specimen was PBMCs. The chain has TRBV7-3 and TRBJ1-2; 8 bases match TRBD1. CDR3 bases: TGTGCCAGCAGCTCAACGGCAGGGGGCAGCTATGGCTACACCTTC. Protein sequence: CASSSTAGGSYGYTF.